The clone carrying this TCR beta chain was counted only a few times. What was amplified from RNA transcripts were TCR beta CDR3 regions. A first-round RT-PCR of the TCR CDR3 used the HTBI primer set. TCRdb reanalysed the multiplex PCR reads using MiXCR and keeps one entry per CDR3 protein. The sample lists hundreds of thousands of distinct CDR3 sequences, around 16% occurring once. This sample was taken from a study of T cells in Graves' hyperthyroidism and ophthalmopathy. Overall study context: Prior to any treatment, at the point of initial diagnosis, peripheral blood was collected.

There are 14 residues in the CDR3. V was cut by 3 bases and J by 1 base, with 6 bases left in between. Germline V gene sequence: CDR1 SGHTA, CDR2 FQGTGA. The diagnostic basis comprised clinical symptoms, serum thyroxine and TRAb, thyroid ultrasound and orbital computed tomography. This receptor was taken from a woman aged 35 to 49 with Graves' ophthalmopathy. J is TRBJ2-2 and V is TRBV7-3; D is unresolved. What was sequenced was blood. This CDR3 reads CASSFGKNTGELFF. CDR3 coding DNA: TGTGCCAGCAGCTTCGGAAAGAACACCGGGGAGCTGTTTTTT. The whole variable domain, remainder taken from reference TRBV7-3 and TRBJ2-2, is GAGVSQTPSNKVTEKGKYVELRCDPISGHTALYWYRQSLGQGPEFLIYFQGTGAADDSGLPNDRFFAVRPEGSVSTLKIQRTERGDSAVYLCASSFGKNTGELFFGEGSRLTVL.